This TCR beta chain was captured in a study of shared clonotypes between healthy human individuals. In the study overall: The cohort had two women and a few men, ages 18 to 49.

This CDR3 has 15 residues. V was clipped by 4 bases and J by 4 bases; unmatched bases: 3. Germline values: CDR1 LGHNA, CDR2 YSLEER. Sorted-subset replicate PCR reactions contained roughly 210 ng DNA, corresponding to approximately 30,000 T cell genomes. Method: immunoSEQ multiplex PCR; TCRdb's copy keeps in-frame clones and lacks some. The data hold fewer than 850,000 clones, with around 91% observed a single time. The sample comprised memory CD8+ T cells from PBMCs. Indicated subset: CD45RO+ cells pooled with CCR7-negative TemRA cells. This rearrangement joins TRBV4-3 to TRBJ2-7; 14 bases map to TRBD2. The clonotype comes from a man aged 18 to 30 in good health. Some clones in this sample may be carry-over from other donors' samples. The CDR3, as DNA: TGCGCCAGCAGCCCCAGGACTAGCGGGAGGTACGAGCAGTACTTC. The encoded protein is CASSPRTSGRYEQYF.